The 11 T cell receptor beta chains below come from one sample, sequenced in a study of blood T cell repertoires in COVID-19. Sequencing was performed with immunoSEQ multiplex PCR; in TCRdb, only in-frame clones are kept and a portion is missing. This sample yields 250,000 to 350,000 clones, of which roughly 90% are seen a single time; approximately 2.4% belongs to the top ten. Sequences were obtained from peripheral blood. The source of these receptors is a man between 18 and 35 years old with active or convalescent COVID-19.

The gene calls are TRBV12-3 or TRBV12-4 and TRBJ1-2; D is unclear. V lost 3 bases, J lost 7 bases, and 6 bases lay in between. CDR3 size: 11 residues. CDR3 protein: CASSFLSGYTF. Here the CDR3 DNA reads TGTGCCAGCAGTTTCTTGTCTGGCTACACCTTC.

This clone appeared a few times. This chain connects TRBV7-2 to TRBJ2-5; 10 bases agree with TRBD2. CDR1 and CDR2 from the germline V gene are SGHTA and FQGNSA. This CDR3 has 15 residues. J was trimmed by 5 bases and V by 1 base; bases with no gene match: 4. CDR3 amino acids: CASSLGDSGRETQYF. The CDR3 coding sequence is TGTGCCAGCAGCTTAGGGGATAGCGGGAGGGAGACCCAGTACTTC.

The chain is built from TRBV28 and TRBJ2-5, with 12 bases identical to TRBD2. J was trimmed by 5 bases and V by 4 bases; bases with no gene match: 5. From germline, CDR1 is MDHEN and CDR2 SYDVKM. The CDR3 is 15 amino acids. For the CDR3, the DNA is TGTGCCAGCAGTTCAAGACTAGCGGGAGTGGAGACCCAGTACTTC. Its translation is CASSSRLAGVETQYF.

The V call is TRBV13, the J call TRBJ2-7, with D perhaps matching TRBD2 (6 bases). This CDR3 has 13 residues. With 4 bases removed from V and 7 bases from J, the gap between germline ends came to 14 bases. CDR1 is PRHDT, CDR2 FYEKMQ, per germline (reference sequence). The CDR3 sequence: CASSSGVRGEQYF. The CDR3 DNA follows: TGTGCCAGCAGCTCGGGGGTCCGGGGGGAGCAGTACTTC.

The genes are TRBV5-1 and TRBJ2-3, with 14 bases identical to TRBD2. The CDR3 has 18 amino acids. Germline V gene data show CDR1 as SGHRS and CDR2 as YFSETQ. J was trimmed by 0 bases and V by 3 bases; bases with no gene match: 6. CDR3 sequence reads: CASSSGTSGGLSTDTQYF. DNA of the CDR3: TGCGCCAGCAGCTCCGGGACTAGCGGGGGCCTTAGCACAGATACGCAGTATTTT.

The chain couples TRBV28 to TRBJ1-6, with 9 bases matching TRBD1. The CDR3 consists of 14 residues. Germline loops: CDR1 MDHEN, CDR2 SYDVKM. Trimming at V came to 3 bases and at J to 11 bases, leaving 5 bases not matched to a gene. CDR3 DNA sequence: TGTGCCAGCAGTTTTAGACAGGGGGTGACACCCCTCCACTTT. Protein product: CASSFRQGVTPLHF. Supplemented by reference TRBV28 and TRBJ1-6, the full variable domain reads DVKVTQSSRYLVKRTGEKVFLECVQDMDHENMFWYRQDPGLGLRLIYFSYDVKMKEKGDIPEGYSVSREKKERFSLILESASTNQTSMYLCASSFRQGVTPLHFGNGTRLTVT.

The V call is TRBV25-1, the J call TRBJ2-1; TRBD2 is a possible D gene (5 bases). CDR3 size: 11 residues. V was pared by 4 bases and J by 11 bases, with 9 bases between. Germline V gene lookup returns CDR1 MGHDK and CDR2 SYGVNS. CDR3 DNA: TGTGCCAGCAGTGTAACTAGGAAGCAGTTCTTC. Translated: CASSVTRKQFF.

The chain joins TRBV2 to TRBJ2-7, with D possibly being TRBD1 (5 bases). The V end lost 6 bases, the J end lost 6 bases, and 15 bases lay between the germline ends. The V gene's germline CDR1 is SNHLY and CDR2 FYNNEI. This CDR3 is built from 13 residues. The CDR3 DNA follows: TGTGCCAGCAGAGTCCACACAGGCGGCGAGCAGTACTTC. Amino acid sequence: CASRVHTGGEQYF.

A single count supports this clone. The gene calls are TRBV10-1 and TRBJ2-7, with 12 positions matching TRBD1. Germline lookup yields CDR1 WNHNN and CDR2 SYGVQD (reference sequence). This CDR3 is built from 15 residues. J gave up 5 bases and V 3 bases, and 5 bases lay outside the gene matches. CDR3 amino acids: CASSDGGTGGDEQYF. CDR3 bases: TGCGCCAGCAGTGATGGAGGGACAGGGGGCGACGAGCAGTACTTC.

CDR3 sequence (DNA): TGCGCCAGCAGCTTGGACGGTGGCTACACCTTC. Translation: CASSLDGGYTF. The V and J genes are TRBV5-1 and TRBJ1-2; no definite D call. The germline V and J ends were trimmed by 0 bases and 7 bases, with 4 bases remaining between them. CDR3 size: 11 residues. CDR1 is SGHRS and CDR2 is YFSETQ in the germline V gene. Using reference TRBV5-1 and TRBJ1-2 for the parts outside the CDR3, the full variable domain is KAGVTQTPRYLIKTRGQQVTLSCSPISGHRSVSWYQQTPGQGLQFLFEYFSETQRNKGNFPGRFSGRQFSNSRSEMNVSTLELGDSALYLCASSLDGGYTFGSGTRLTVV.

The chain employs TRBV27 and TRBJ2-1; a weak D match, TRBD1 (9 bases). V was clipped by 6 bases and J by 8 bases, with 29 bases between them. The CDR3 consists of 18 residues. Germline V gives CDR1 MNHEY, CDR2 SMNVEV (reference sequence). CDR3 region: CASSQGQGLTAGVDEQFF. The CDR3, as DNA: TGTGCCAGCAGCCAGGGACAGGGTTTGACAGCGGGAGTCGATGAGCAGTTCTTC.